The present T cell receptor beta chain was sequenced within a study of control samples from healthy donors and cancer patients. Some clones are missing from TCRdb's copy, which holds only in-frame ones; the method was immunoSEQ multiplex PCR. The table includes some 100,000 clones, approximately 80% detected once. This receptor was identified in a woman between 25 and 40 years old in good health. The material sequenced was blood.

This CDR3 reads CASSDGGYRNYGYTF. CDR3 bases: TGTGCCAGCAGTGACGGAGGATACCGTAACTATGGCTACACCTTC. This sequence joins TRBV2 and TRBJ1-2, with no clear D. The length of the CDR3 is 15 residues. CDR1 and CDR2 from the germline V gene are SNHLY and FYNNEI. Trimming stripped 3 bases from V and 1 base from J, with 12 bases between.